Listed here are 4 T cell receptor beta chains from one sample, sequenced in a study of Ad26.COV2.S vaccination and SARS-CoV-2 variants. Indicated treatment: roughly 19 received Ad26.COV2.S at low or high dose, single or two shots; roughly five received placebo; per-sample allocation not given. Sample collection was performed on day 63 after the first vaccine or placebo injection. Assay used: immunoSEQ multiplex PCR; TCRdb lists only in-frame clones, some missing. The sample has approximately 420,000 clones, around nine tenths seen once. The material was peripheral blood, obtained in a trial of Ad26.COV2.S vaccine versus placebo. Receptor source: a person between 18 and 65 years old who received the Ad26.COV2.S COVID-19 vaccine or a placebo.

CDR3 bases: TGTGCCAGCTCTCGTCAGTTTAATTCACCCCTCCACTTT. It translates to CASSRQFNSPLHF. The genes are TRBV6-6 and TRBJ1-6; D is ambiguous. Germline V gene data show CDR1 as MNHNY and CDR2 as SVGAGI (reference sequence). With 8 bases removed from V and 6 bases from J, the gap between germline ends came to 11 bases. This CDR3 is 13 amino acids long.

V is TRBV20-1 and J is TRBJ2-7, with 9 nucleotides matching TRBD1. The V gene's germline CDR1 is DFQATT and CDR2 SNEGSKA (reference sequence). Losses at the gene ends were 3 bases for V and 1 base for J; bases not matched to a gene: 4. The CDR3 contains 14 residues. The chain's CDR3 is CSASSGTGSYEQYF. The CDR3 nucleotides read TGCAGTGCTAGTTCCGGGACAGGGTCCTACGAGCAGTACTTC.

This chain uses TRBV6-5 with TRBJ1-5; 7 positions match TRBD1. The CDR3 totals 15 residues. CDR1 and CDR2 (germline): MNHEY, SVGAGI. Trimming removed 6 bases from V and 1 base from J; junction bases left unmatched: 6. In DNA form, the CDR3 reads TGTGCCAGCAGCCTTACAGGGGCGAGCAATCAGCCCCAGCATTTT. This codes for CASSLTGASNQPQHF.

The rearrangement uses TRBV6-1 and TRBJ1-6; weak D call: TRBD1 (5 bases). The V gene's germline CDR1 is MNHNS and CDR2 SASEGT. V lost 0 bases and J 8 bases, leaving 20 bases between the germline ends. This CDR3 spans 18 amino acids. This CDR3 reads CASSEAGGSEASDSPLHF. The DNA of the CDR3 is TGTGCCAGCAGTGAAGCTGGGGGATCAGAAGCTTCGGATTCACCCCTCCACTTT.